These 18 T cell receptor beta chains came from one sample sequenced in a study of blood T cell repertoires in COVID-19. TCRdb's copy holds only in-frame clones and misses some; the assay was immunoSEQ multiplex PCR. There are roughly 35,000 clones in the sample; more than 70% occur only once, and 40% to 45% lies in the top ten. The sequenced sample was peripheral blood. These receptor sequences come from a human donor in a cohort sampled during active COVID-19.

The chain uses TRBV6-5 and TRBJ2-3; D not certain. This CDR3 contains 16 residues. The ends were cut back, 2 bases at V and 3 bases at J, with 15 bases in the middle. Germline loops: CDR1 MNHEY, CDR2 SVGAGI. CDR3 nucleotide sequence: TGTGCCAGCAGTTACAAGTACAGCCTCTCAACAGATACGCAGTATTTT. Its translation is CASSYKYSLSTDTQYF.

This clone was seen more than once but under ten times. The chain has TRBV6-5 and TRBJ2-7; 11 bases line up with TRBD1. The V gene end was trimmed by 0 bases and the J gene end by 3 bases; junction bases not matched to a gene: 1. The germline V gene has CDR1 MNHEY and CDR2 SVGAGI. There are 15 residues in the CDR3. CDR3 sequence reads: CASSYSGTGGYEQYF. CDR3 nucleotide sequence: TGTGCCAGCAGTTACTCCGGGACAGGGGGCTACGAGCAGTACTTC.

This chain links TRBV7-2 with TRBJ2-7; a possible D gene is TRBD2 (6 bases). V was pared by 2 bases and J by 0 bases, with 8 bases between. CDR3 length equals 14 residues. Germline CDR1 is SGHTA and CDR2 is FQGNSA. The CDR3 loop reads CASSLSGSSYEQYF. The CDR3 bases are TGTGCCAGCAGCTTATCCGGGAGCTCCTACGAGCAGTACTTC.

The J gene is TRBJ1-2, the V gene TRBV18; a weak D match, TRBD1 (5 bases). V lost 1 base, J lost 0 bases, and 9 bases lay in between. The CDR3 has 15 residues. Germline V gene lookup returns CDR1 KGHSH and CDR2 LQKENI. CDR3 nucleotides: TGTGCCAGCTCACCACGGCGGGACCCTAACTATGGCTACACCTTC. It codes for CASSPRRDPNYGYTF.

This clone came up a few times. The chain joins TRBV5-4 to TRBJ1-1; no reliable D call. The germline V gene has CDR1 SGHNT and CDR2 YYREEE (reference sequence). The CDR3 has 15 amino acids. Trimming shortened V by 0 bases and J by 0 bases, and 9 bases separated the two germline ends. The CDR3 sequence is CASSLVTTMNTEAFF. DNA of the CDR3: TGTGCCAGCAGCTTGGTCACGACTATGAACACTGAAGCTTTCTTT.

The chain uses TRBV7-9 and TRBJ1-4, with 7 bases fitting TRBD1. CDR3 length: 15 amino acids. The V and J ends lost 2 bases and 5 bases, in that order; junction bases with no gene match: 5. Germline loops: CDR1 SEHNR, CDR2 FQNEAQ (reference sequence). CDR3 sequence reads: CASSLPGQLNEKLFF. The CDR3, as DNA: TGTGCCAGCAGCTTACCGGGACAGCTGAATGAAAAACTGTTTTTT. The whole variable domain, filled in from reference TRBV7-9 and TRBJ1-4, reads DTGVSQNPRHKITKRGQNVTFRCDPISEHNRLYWYRQTLGQGPEFLTYFQNEAQLEKSRLLSDRFSAERPKGSFSTLEIQRTEQGDSAMYLCASSLPGQLNEKLFFGSGTQLSVL.

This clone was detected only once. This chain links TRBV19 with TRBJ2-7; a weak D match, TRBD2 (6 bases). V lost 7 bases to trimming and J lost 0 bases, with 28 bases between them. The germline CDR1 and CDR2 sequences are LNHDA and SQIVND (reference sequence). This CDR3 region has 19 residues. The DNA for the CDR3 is TGTGCCAGTACCTCACCGTGGGGGGAATCTTATGCTTGCTCCTACGAGCAGTACTTC. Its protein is CASTSPWGESYACSYEQYF.

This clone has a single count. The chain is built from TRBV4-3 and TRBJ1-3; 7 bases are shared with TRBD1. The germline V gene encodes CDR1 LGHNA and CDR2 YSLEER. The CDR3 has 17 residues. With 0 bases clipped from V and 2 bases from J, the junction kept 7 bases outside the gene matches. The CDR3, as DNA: TGCGCCAGCAGCCAAGATCGGGGACAGCCAACTGGAAACACCATATATTTT. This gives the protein CASSQDRGQPTGNTIYF.

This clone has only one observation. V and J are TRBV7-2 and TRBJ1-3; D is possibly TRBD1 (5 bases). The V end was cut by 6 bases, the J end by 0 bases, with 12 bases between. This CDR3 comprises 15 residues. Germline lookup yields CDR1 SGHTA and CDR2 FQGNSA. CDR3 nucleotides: TGTGCCAGCAGTCGACAGATCATCTCTGGAAACACCATATATTTT. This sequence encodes CASSRQIISGNTIYF.

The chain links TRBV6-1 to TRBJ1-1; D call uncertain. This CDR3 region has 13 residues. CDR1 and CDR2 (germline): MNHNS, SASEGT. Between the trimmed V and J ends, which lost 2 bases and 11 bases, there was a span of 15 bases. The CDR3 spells CASSESEGLVAFF. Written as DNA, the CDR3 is TGTGCCAGCAGTGAATCGGAGGGCTTGGTTGCTTTCTTT.

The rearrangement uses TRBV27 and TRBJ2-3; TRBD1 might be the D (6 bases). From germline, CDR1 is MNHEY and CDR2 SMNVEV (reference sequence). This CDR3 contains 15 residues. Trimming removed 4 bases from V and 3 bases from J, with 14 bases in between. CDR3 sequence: CASSSRTVTTDTQYF. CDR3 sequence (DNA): TGTGCCAGCAGTTCCCGGACAGTAACAACAGATACGCAGTATTTT.

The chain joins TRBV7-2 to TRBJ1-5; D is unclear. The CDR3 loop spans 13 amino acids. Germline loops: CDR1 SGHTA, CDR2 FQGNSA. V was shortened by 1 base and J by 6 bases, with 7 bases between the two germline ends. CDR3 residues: CASSLVGGQPQHF. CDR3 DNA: TGTGCCAGCAGCTTAGTGGGAGGTCAGCCCCAGCATTTT.

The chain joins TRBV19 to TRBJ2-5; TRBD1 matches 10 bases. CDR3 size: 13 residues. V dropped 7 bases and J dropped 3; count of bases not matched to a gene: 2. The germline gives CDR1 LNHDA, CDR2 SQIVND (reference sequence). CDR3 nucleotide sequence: TGTGCCAGTACCGGGACAGGGGAAGAGACCCAGTACTTC. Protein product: CASTGTGEETQYF.

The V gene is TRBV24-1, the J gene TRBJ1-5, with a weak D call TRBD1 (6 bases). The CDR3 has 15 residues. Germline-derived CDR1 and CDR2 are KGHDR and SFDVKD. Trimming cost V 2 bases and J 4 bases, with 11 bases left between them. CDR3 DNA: TGTGCCACCAGTGATTCAGGGGAGGGGAATCAGCCCCAGCATTTT. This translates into CATSDSGEGNQPQHF.

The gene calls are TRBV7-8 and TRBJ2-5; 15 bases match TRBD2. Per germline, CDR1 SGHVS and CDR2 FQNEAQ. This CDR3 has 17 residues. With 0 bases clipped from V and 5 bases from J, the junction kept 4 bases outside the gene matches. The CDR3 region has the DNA TGTGCCAGCAGCTTAGCCGGACTAGCGGGGGGGCGTGAGACCCAGTACTTC. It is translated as CASSLAGLAGGRETQYF.

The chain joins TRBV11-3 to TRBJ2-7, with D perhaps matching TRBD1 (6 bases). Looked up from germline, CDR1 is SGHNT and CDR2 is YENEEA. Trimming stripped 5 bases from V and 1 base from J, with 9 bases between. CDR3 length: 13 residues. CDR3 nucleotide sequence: TGTGCCAGCAGCCCCAGGGGTTCCTACGAGCAGTACTTC. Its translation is CASSPRGSYEQYF.

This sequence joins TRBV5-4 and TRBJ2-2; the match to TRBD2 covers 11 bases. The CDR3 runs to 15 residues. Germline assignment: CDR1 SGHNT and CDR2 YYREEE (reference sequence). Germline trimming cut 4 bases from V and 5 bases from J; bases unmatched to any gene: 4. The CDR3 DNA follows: TGTGCCAGCAGCCGGGGACTAGCGGAAACCGGGGAGCTGTTTTTT. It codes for CASSRGLAETGELFF.

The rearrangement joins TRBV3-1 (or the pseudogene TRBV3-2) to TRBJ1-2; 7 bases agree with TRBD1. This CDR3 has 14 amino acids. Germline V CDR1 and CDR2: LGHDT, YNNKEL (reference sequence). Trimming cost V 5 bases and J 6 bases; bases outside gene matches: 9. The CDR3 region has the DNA TGTGCCAGCAGCACCCGGGACAGCGAGAATGGCTACACCTTC. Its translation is CASSTRDSENGYTF.